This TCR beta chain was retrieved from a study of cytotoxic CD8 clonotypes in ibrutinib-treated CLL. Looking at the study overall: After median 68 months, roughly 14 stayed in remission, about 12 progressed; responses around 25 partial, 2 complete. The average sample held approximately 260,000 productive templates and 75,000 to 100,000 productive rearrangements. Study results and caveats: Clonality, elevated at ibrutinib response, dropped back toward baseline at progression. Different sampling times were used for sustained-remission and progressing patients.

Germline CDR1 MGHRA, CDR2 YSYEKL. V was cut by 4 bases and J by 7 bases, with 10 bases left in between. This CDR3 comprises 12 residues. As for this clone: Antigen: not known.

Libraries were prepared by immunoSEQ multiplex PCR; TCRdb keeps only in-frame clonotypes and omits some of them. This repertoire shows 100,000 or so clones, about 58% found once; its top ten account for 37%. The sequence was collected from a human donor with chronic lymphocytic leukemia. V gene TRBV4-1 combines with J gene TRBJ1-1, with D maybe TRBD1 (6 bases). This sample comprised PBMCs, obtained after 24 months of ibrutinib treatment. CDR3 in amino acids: CASSRDRFEAFF. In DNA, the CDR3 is TGCGCCAGCAGCCGAGACAGGTTTGAAGCTTTCTTT.